The rows below give T cell receptor beta chains drawn from one sample of a study of spatial heterogeneity in lung cancer. TCRdb processed the 5' RACE reads anew with MiXCR; each CDR3 protein has one entry. The sample lists approximately 4,600 distinct CDR3 sequences, about a fifth occurring once. The sequenced sample was normal lung tissue next to the tumor, obtained at surgery. These receptors all come from a female donor with early-stage non-small cell lung cancer. Both conserved end residues are part of each CDR3. A D gene is named only where the DNA matches it firmly. The size entry is marked missing in some rows and otherwise reads once, few, many or a size class.

v_call	d_call	clone_size	j_call	cdr3_aa	cdr3_nt
TRBV5-1	NA	NA	TRBJ2-1	CASSSAGLANEQFF	TGCGCCAGCAGCTCGGCCGGACTGGCGAATGAGCAGTTCTTC
TRBV27	NA	NA	TRBJ1-5	CASSALRLNQPQHF	TGTGCCAGCAGTGCCCTCCGCCTTAATCAGCCCCAGCATTTT
TRBV4-3	NA	NA	TRBJ2-7	CASSQDSHGIGGHYEQYF	TGCGCCAGCAGCCAAGATTCCCATGGGATCGGGGGGCACTACGAGCAGTACTTC
TRBV20-1	TRBD1	medium-sized	TRBJ2-7	CSARDGRGGDEQYF	TGCAGTGCTAGAGATGGTAGAGGGGGCGACGAGCAGTACTTC
TRBV28	NA	medium-sized	TRBJ2-1	CASSSSNVDEQFF	TGTGCCAGCAGTTCCTCGAACGTCGATGAGCAGTTCTTC
TRBV29-1	NA	NA	TRBJ2-5	CSGSQLQETQYF	TGCAGCGGCTCTCAGCTACAAGAGACCCAGTACTTC
TRBV7-7	TRBD2	medium-sized	TRBJ2-1	CASSSGLAGTNEQFF	TGTGCTAGCAGCTCAGGACTAGCGGGTACCAATGAGCAGTTCTTC
TRBV7-9	TRBD2	many	TRBJ2-3	CASSLDRTSGTDTQYF	TGTGCCAGCAGCTTAGATCGGACTAGCGGTACAGATACGCAGTATTTT
TRBV5-1	TRBD2	few	TRBJ2-1	CASSWVAGEYYNEQFF	TGCGCCAGCAGCTGGGTGGCGGGGGAGTACTACAATGAGCAGTTCTTC
TRBV5-1	NA	NA	TRBJ2-3	CASSNLRQTTDTQYF	TGCGCCAGCAGCAATTTACGACAGACCACAGATACGCAGTATTTT
TRBV20-1	NA	many	TRBJ2-3	CSARGRYSTDTQYF	TGCAGTGCTAGAGGTCGGTATTCCACAGATACGCAGTATTTT
TRBV28	NA	medium-sized	TRBJ2-5	CASSDPLRTQYF	TGTGCCAGCTCTGACCCTTTGCGGACCCAGTACTTC
TRBV19	NA	many	TRBJ2-7	CASSIEGSYEQYF	TGTGCCAGTAGTATTGAGGGGTCCTACGAGCAGTACTTC
TRBV28	NA	NA	TRBJ2-4	CASSLFRVAKNIQYF	TGTGCCAGCAGTTTATTCCGGGTAGCCAAAAACATTCAGTACTTC
TRBV4-1	NA	NA	TRBJ2-3	CASSQEGPPTADTQYF	TGCGCCAGCAGCCAAGAAGGTCCCCCAACGGCAGATACGCAGTATTTT
TRBV3-1	NA	medium-sized	TRBJ1-1	CASSQGRVSHEAFF	TGTGCCAGCAGCCAAGGGAGGGTCTCCCATGAAGCTTTCTTT
TRBV29-1	TRBD1	medium-sized	TRBJ1-4	CSVGQGSGEKLFF	TGCAGCGTTGGACAGGGATCGGGTGAAAAACTGTTTTTT
TRBV12-3/TRBV12-4	NA	medium-sized	TRBJ1-2	CASSLRATQDGYTF	TGTGCCAGCAGTCTCCGAGCCACCCAGGACGGCTACACCTTC
TRBV14	NA	many	TRBJ2-3	CASSQGLDTQYF	TGTGCCAGCAGCCAAGGCCTGGATACGCAGTATTTT
TRBV5-1	TRBD1	once	TRBJ2-1	CASSPGTVYNEQFF	TGCGCCAGCAGCCCCGGGACAGTCTACAATGAGCAGTTCTTC
TRBV7-8	NA	many	TRBJ2-2	CASLLLLGGELFF	TGTGCCAGCCTCCTCCTTTTGGGCGGGGAGCTGTTTTTT
TRBV12-3/TRBV12-4	NA	NA	TRBJ1-3	CASSLATSSGNTIYF	TGTGCCAGCAGTTTAGCTACAAGCTCTGGAAACACCATATATTTT
TRBV6-6	TRBD1	many	TRBJ2-4	CASSPRQGGIQYF	TGTGCCAGCAGCCCCCGACAGGGGGGCATTCAGTACTTC
TRBV5-8	NA	medium-sized	TRBJ2-3	CASSYGDWGSSTDTQYF	TGTGCCAGCAGCTACGGAGACTGGGGGTCTAGCACAGATACGCAGTATTTT
TRBV29-1	NA	NA	TRBJ1-3	CSAYTSSGNTIYF	TGCAGCGCGTACACGTCCTCTGGAAACACCATATATTTT
TRBV27	NA	large	TRBJ1-1	CASSHGENTEAFF	TGTGCCAGCAGTCATGGTGAGAACACTGAAGCTTTCTTT
TRBV5-5	TRBD1	medium-sized	TRBJ2-5	CASSLTTGKETQYF	TGTGCCAGCAGCTTGACGACAGGGAAAGAGACCCAGTACTTC
TRBV7-6	NA	NA	TRBJ2-7	CASSDLGEQYF	TGTGCCAGCAGCGACTTGGGAGAGCAGTACTTC
TRBV24-1	TRBD1	NA	TRBJ2-3	CATSDSGQGDSPDTQYF	TGTGCCACCAGTGATTCCGGACAGGGGGATTCCCCAGATACGCAGTATTTT
TRBV5-5	NA	NA	TRBJ1-6	CASDRMNSPLHF	TGTGCCAGCGACAGAATGAATTCACCCCTCCACTTT
TRBV7-2	TRBD2	medium-sized	TRBJ2-1	CASSLVVAGGFNEQFF	TGTGCCAGCAGCTTAGTGGTAGCGGGGGGATTCAATGAGCAGTTCTTC
TRBV6-2/TRBV6-3	NA	NA	TRBJ2-3	CASNGGRTDTQYF	TGTGCCAGCAATGGGGGACGCACAGATACGCAGTATTTT
TRBV27	TRBD1	many	TRBJ1-1	CASSPGTANTEAFF	TGTGCCAGCAGTCCCGGGACAGCAAACACTGAAGCTTTCTTT